The rows below give T cell receptor beta chains drawn from one sample of a study of molecular identifiers for immune sequencing clone quantification. TCRdb analysed the PCR reads with MiXCR anew, one entry per CDR3 protein. The sample shows under 600,000 distinct CDR3 sequences, around 23% of them seen only once. Material for sequencing was naive CD8+ T cells from blood, with Jurkat cell RNA spiked in. These receptors all come from a human donor in good health. Some libraries in this study had Jurkat cell RNA spiked in. CDR3s include the opening cysteine and the closing phenylalanine or tryptophan. Each record gives: CDR3 protein, clone size, V gene. Clone sizes are given selectively: once, few, many, or a class where the clone is expanded.

CASGFGTGGADTQYF NA TRBV12-5
CASSAPGLGHYEQYF few TRBV7-9
CASSYYRGRTEEKLFF NA TRBV7-9
CASSPWTDNQPQHF few TRBV5-6
CSARKRDTTYGQYF NA TRBV20-1
CASSTIAGSQLPTDTQYF many TRBV28
CASSSLTGELFF many TRBV7-9
CASSWTGDLRGRYF NA TRBV12-3/TRBV12-4
CASSQAPGINTEAFF few TRBV4-1
CASDTGTYTEAFF NA TRBV2
CASSVPATGELFF many TRBV9
CASSVPSGNTDTQYF NA TRBV5-1
CASSQSGLSNQPQHF many TRBV4-1
CASSGERAGGEKLFF few TRBV6-1
CASSIASGTYNEQFF few TRBV19
CASSPTGQGYEQYF NA TRBV4-1
CASSQNLAGVSYERYF NA TRBV4-3
CASSPSGGLSGTQYF many TRBV7-6
CASSLTGSSYGYTF few TRBV7-9
CASSAGLYNEQFF many TRBV7-9
CASSLGLNTGAFF NA TRBV5-5
CASSLAASSTEAFF few TRBV27
CASRRSYEQYF many TRBV5-1
CASSYIASGPSSYEQYF few TRBV6-6
CASSSTGGFYEQYF many TRBV7-9
CASSIRPRGEQYF few TRBV19
CASSLALGGKETQYF few TRBV7-9
CAWSQQLWEQYF few TRBV30
CASSLGTLPGQQWNEQFF NA TRBV5-6
CASSLPGPSSGNTIYF NA TRBV4-1
CASSPGTGRANGYTF few TRBV27
CASSLSLGIQETQYF NA TRBV27
CASSQVVVIGDRAYGYTF many TRBV4-3
CASSVTGSAYEQYF NA TRBV9
CASSQGRGQVNQPQHF NA TRBV4-1
CASSPGGNWELFF NA TRBV12-3/TRBV12-4
CASRPGLAGAVYEQYF NA TRBV3-1
CASLSPGDTQYF many TRBV12-3/TRBV12-4
CASSQAPPRVTGGVGNTIYF NA TRBV4-1
CSAGQGVGETQYF few TRBV20-1
CSGGPEYYEQYF many TRBV29-1
CASSYSPTSADTQYF few TRBV7-9
CASSESGTGLDEQYF few TRBV9
CAWSTTSTGTVAF NA TRBV30
CASSQGPPAGGNNEQFF few TRBV4-1
CASRSGTAYEQYF many TRBV5-1
CASSLDSGAYEQYF many TRBV5-1
CASSLSLEDQPQHF many TRBV7-9
CASSIPRDKSNQPQHF NA TRBV19
CTSSLLEGPTDTQYF NA TRBV11-2
CASSATSGVTDTQYF many TRBV7-9
CASSLSQGAIRYEQYF few TRBV27
CASSYARVNTGAFF NA TRBV6-5